These T cell receptor beta chains were read from a single sample in a study of control samples from healthy donors and cancer patients. Here immunoSEQ multiplex PCR was the method, and the copy in TCRdb shows in-frame clones only, minus some. Of 85,000 to 120,000 clones listed, under 95% are singletons. Source material: blood. These receptors all stem from a woman aged 18-29 years in good health. Each CDR3 is given with its conserved first and last residue. The order of the fields is V gene, J gene, D gene, clone size, CDR3 length, CDR3 DNA, CDR3 protein. A D gene is named only where the DNA matches it firmly. Not all rows give a size; the values are once, few, many and, for expanded clones, a class.

>TRBV29-1|TRBJ2-4|.|.|11
TGCAGCGTTCTAGCCAAAAACATTCAGTACTTC
CSVLAKNIQYF
>TRBV5-1|TRBJ2-2|.|few|14
TGCGCCAGCGGAGGCAGGGGCCTGGACGGGGAGCTGTTTTTT
CASGGRGLDGELFF
>TRBV27|TRBJ1-5|.|once|8
TGTGCCAGCCGCCGCCGGCATTTT
CASRRRHF
>TRBV6-5|TRBJ2-7|.|once|15
TGTGCCAGCAGAAGTGGTCAAGGGGGTAGGTACGAGCAGTACTTC
CASRSGQGGRYEQYF
>TRBV10-3|TRBJ2-4|TRBD2|.|17
TGTGCCATCAGTGAGACTAGCGGGGGGGCGGCCAAAAACATTCAGTACTTC
CAISETSGGAAKNIQYF
>TRBV6-5|TRBJ2-3|.|.|11
TGTGCCTGCGGGGGCCAGCGGACGCAGTATTTT
CACGGQRTQYF
>TRBV2|TRBJ2-1|.|.|13
TGTGCCAGCCGGGACGGAACCTACAATGAGCAGTTCTTC
CASRDGTYNEQFF
>TRBV19|TRBJ1-1|.|.|15
TGTGCCAGTAGTATAGTGGGACTTCCGAACACTGAAGCTTTCTTT
CASSIVGLPNTEAFF
>TRBV18|TRBJ1-2|TRBD1|.|16
TGTGCCAGCTCACCACTGACGACCGACAGGGGGCCTGGCTACACCTTC
CASSPLTTDRGPGYTF
>TRBV2|TRBJ2-1|TRBD2|.|13
TGTGCCGTAGATAGCGGGGGCTTTAATGAGCAGTTCTTC
CAVDSGGFNEQFF
>TRBV5-6|TRBJ1-6|.|.|15
TGTGCCAGCAGCCTGCCAGGTCTCCGTAATTCACCCCTCCACTTT
CASSLPGLRNSPLHF
>TRBV7-9|TRBJ2-5|TRBD2|.|16
TGTGCCAGCAGCTTATTTAGCGGGGGACCCCAAGAGACCCAGTACTTC
CASSLFSGGPQETQYF
>TRBV27|TRBJ2-1|TRBD2|.|17
TGTGCCAGCAGTTGGGTAGCGGGGGAAAGTAACTACAATGAGCAGTTCTTC
CASSWVAGESNYNEQFF
>TRBV11-3|TRBJ2-7|TRBD2|few|14
TGTGCCAGCAGTAGCGGGCCGAACTCCTACGAGCAGTACTTC
CASSSGPNSYEQYF
>TRBV6-2/TRBV6-3|TRBJ1-2|TRBD1|.|13
TGTGCCAGCAGTTTACGGACAGGGCATGGCTACACCTTC
CASSLRTGHGYTF
>TRBV10-1|TRBJ2-1|TRBD1|.|14
TGCGCCAGCAGTGAACAGGGGGGCTACAATGAGCAGTTCTTC
CASSEQGGYNEQFF
>TRBV15|TRBJ2-3|.|.|15
TGTGCCACCAGCAGAGCGGGGCAGGGCTCAGATACGCAGTATTTT
CATSRAGQGSDTQYF
>TRBV5-4|TRBJ2-1|TRBD2|.|15
TGTGCCAGCAGCAGCAAAGCGGGAGTAAGTAATGAGCAGTTCTTC
CASSSKAGVSNEQFF
>TRBV5-1|TRBJ1-2|TRBD1|once|13
TGCGCCAGCGAGGGACAGGGAAGCTATGGCTACACCTTC
CASEGQGSYGYTF
>TRBV11-3|TRBJ2-1|.|.|15
TGTGCCAGCAGCTCCGGAGGGCCGGCCTACAATGAGCAGTTCTTC
CASSSGGPAYNEQFF
>TRBV30|TRBJ1-2|.|.|12
TGTGCCTCAAACCGGGGGAAATACGGCTACACCTTC
CASNRGKYGYTF
>TRBV6-6|TRBJ1-3|TRBD1|.|15
TGTGCCAGCAGTTACCCTACCGACAGGGATAACACCATATATTTT
CASSYPTDRDNTIYF
>TRBV19|TRBJ2-5|.|.|15
TGTGCCAGTAGTATGAGAGAGTCGGGACAAGAGACCCAGTACTTC
CASSMRESGQETQYF
>TRBV19|TRBJ1-5|.|.|15
TGTGCCAGTACAACCCTTGGGGGAAGCAATCAGCCCCAGCATTTT
CASTTLGGSNQPQHF
>TRBV29-1|TRBJ1-3|.|.|13
TGCAGCGTGGCAGGGGTCTCTGGAAACACCATATATTTT
CSVAGVSGNTIYF
>TRBV5-8|TRBJ1-5|.|.|14
TGTGCCAGCAGGCGCAGGGATAGCAATCAGCCCCAGCATTTT
CASRRRDSNQPQHF
>TRBV4-2|TRBJ2-7|.|.|15
TGTGCCAGCAGCCAAGATCTGGAGCGATCCTACGAGCAGTACTTC
CASSQDLERSYEQYF
>TRBV7-9|TRBJ1-4|.|.|15
TGTGCCAGCACCCATTCGACTGGAGTTAGCGAAAAACTGTTTTTT
CASTHSTGVSEKLFF
>TRBV9|TRBJ2-3|.|once|15
TGTGCCAGCGGGAGGTGGTCGGGAGTAGGAGATACGCAGTATTTT
CASGRWSGVGDTQYF
>TRBV7-9|TRBJ2-7|TRBD1|.|15
TGTGCCAGCAGCAATGACAGGGCCTTCACCTACGAGCAGTACTTC
CASSNDRAFTYEQYF
>TRBV24-1|TRBJ2-2|.|.|13
TGTGCCACCGGCCAGGGTAACACCGGGGAGCTGTTTTTT
CATGQGNTGELFF
>TRBV3-1/TRBV3-2|TRBJ2-3|.|.|16
TGTGCCAGCAGCCTCTCTGCGGGGAGTAAGCCAGATACGCAGTATTTT
CASSLSAGSKPDTQYF
>TRBV27|TRBJ2-7|TRBD1|.|14
TGTGCCAGCAGCTACACGGGACAGACCTACGAGCAGTACTTC
CASSYTGQTYEQYF
>TRBV15|TRBJ2-3|TRBD2|.|20
TGTGCCACCAGCAGGGAGGATGGGCTAGCGGGGGGCCCCGGCACAGATACGCAGTATTTT
CATSREDGLAGGPGTDTQYF
>TRBV19|TRBJ1-5|TRBD1|.|15
TGTGCCAGTAGTGTACAGGGGGTCCGCAATCAGCCCCAGCATTTT
CASSVQGVRNQPQHF
>TRBV20-1|TRBJ1-5|.|.|11
TGCAGTGCTAGATCCGGGCAGCCCCAGCATTTT
CSARSGQPQHF
>TRBV5-1|TRBJ1-1|.|once|13
TGCGCCAGCAGCTTGGGTGCCGGGCTGGGGGCTTTCTTT
CASSLGAGLGAFF
>TRBV19|TRBJ2-1|.|once|14
TGTGCCAGTAGTATTCCCGGCAGGGACAATGAGCAGTTCTTC
CASSIPGRDNEQFF
>TRBV9|TRBJ2-7|.|.|13
TGTGCCAGCAGCCCCAGATGGGGATGGGAGCAGTACTTC
CASSPRWGWEQYF
>TRBV25-1|TRBJ1-5|.|.|13
TGTGCCAGCAAAGGCGGGGCGAATCAGCCCCAGCATTTT
CASKGGANQPQHF
>TRBV5-4|TRBJ2-1|TRBD2|.|17
TGTGCCAGCAGCAGAGCGGGGCGCTGGGGAGACTACAATGAGCAGTTCTTC
CASSRAGRWGDYNEQFF
>TRBV7-9|TRBJ2-1|TRBD2|.|17
TGTGCCAGCAGCTCATCTCTGGGGACTAGCAAGGATAATGAGCAGTTCTTC
CASSSSLGTSKDNEQFF
>TRBV10-3|TRBJ1-4|.|.|13
TGTGCCATCACCCCGGGTTGGAATGAAAAACTGTTTTTT
CAITPGWNEKLFF
>TRBV4-2|TRBJ2-7|.|.|13
TGTGCCAGCAGCCAAATCCTCTCCTACGAGCAGTACTTC
CASSQILSYEQYF
>TRBV6-5|TRBJ2-3|TRBD2|.|16
TGTGCCAGCAGTTCCTACTCCGGGACTAGCGGAGATACGCAGTATTTT
CASSSYSGTSGDTQYF
>TRBV10-3|TRBJ2-7|.|.|12
TGTGCCATCGGGGCAGGGGTCCACGAGCAGTACTTC
CAIGAGVHEQYF
>TRBV5-6|TRBJ1-1|.|.|15
TGTGCCAGCAGCTCCGCGCCCAAGGGGAACACTGAAGCTTTCTTT
CASSSAPKGNTEAFF
>TRBV6-1|TRBJ1-3|.|.|14
TGTGCCAGCAGGGCCGGGGGCTCTGGAAACACCATATATTTT
CASRAGGSGNTIYF
>TRBV27|TRBJ1-1|.|.|15
TGTGCCAGCAGTTTATCCGGGGTGGTGAACACTGAAGCTTTCTTT
CASSLSGVVNTEAFF
>TRBV25-1|TRBJ1-2|.|once|12
TGTGCCAGCAGTGACCTCCGCTATGGCTACACCTTC
CASSDLRYGYTF
>TRBV7-8|TRBJ1-5|.|.|14
TGTGCCAGCAGCTTAGTCTGGGGGTCTCAGCCCCAGCATTTT
CASSLVWGSQPQHF
>TRBV2|TRBJ1-6|.|.|17
TGTGCCAGCAGTAGTCTCGGCCCTCAGGGGAATAATTCACCCCTCCACTTT
CASSSLGPQGNNSPLHF
>TRBV7-7|TRBJ2-3|.|.|17
TGTGCCAGCAGCTTAGGGACGGGGACGCAAAGGACAGATACGCAGTATTTT
CASSLGTGTQRTDTQYF
>TRBV30|TRBJ1-5|.|few|13
TGTGCCTGGAGTTTCGGGGGTAATCAGCCCCAGCATTTT
CAWSFGGNQPQHF
>TRBV12-1|TRBJ2-5|.|.|14
TGTGCCAGCAGCTTTGGCCCAGCGGGGGAGACCCAGTACTTC
CASSFGPAGETQYF
>TRBV18|TRBJ2-1|.|once|16
TGTGCCAGCTCCCCCAACCAGGGGCTCCAAGGCAATGAGCAGTTCTTC
CASSPNQGLQGNEQFF
>TRBV19|TRBJ2-5|TRBD2|.|13
TGTGCCAGTAGTATAGGTAGCGGGGAGACCCAGTACTTC
CASSIGSGETQYF